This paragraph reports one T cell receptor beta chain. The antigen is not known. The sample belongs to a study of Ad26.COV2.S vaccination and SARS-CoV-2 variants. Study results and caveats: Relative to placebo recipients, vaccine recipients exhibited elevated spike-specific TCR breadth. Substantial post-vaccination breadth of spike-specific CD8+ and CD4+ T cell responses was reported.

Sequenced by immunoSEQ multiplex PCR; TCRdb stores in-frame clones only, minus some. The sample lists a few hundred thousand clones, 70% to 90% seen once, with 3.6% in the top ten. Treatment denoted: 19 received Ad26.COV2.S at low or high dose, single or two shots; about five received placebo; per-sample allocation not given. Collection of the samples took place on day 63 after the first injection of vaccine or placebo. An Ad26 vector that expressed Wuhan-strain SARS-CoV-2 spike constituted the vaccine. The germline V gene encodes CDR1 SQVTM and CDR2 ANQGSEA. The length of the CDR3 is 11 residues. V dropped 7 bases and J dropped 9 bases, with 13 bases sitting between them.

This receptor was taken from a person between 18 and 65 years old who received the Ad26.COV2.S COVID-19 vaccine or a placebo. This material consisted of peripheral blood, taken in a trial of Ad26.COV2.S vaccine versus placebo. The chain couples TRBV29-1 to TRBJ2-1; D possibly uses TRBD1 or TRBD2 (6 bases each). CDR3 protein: CSALEGGEQFF. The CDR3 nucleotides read TGCAGCGCACTCGAGGGGGGTGAGCAGTTCTTC.